The rows below give T cell receptor beta chains drawn from one sample of a study of T-cell reconstitution after alpha-beta-depleted transplantation in children. TCRdb called the PCR reads again in MiXCR, with one record for every CDR3 protein. The table has fewer than 8,000 distinct CDR3 sequences, 30% seen once; the top ten hold roughly 2%. The sequences come from peripheral blood, collected 60 days after TCRalphabeta/CD19-depleted stem cell transplant. Receptor source: a boy under three years old who had a stem cell transplant for SCID, so the T cells may come from the graft donor. The CDR3 runs from the conserved cysteine through the conserved F or W. A D gene is named only where the DNA matches it firmly. Not all rows give a size; the values are once, few, many and, for expanded clones, a class.

abundance	d_gene	v_gene	j_gene	CDR3nt	CDR3aa
many	TRBD1	TRBV28	TRBJ1-4	TGTGCCAGCAGCCATAAACCTGGACAGGGGGCAACTAATGAAAAACTGTTTTTT	CASSHKPGQGATNEKLFF
medium-sized	TRBD1	TRBV2	TRBJ1-2	TGTGCCAGCAGTGACCACAGGGGACTTTATGGCTACACCTTC	CASSDHRGLYGYTF
medium-sized	.	TRBV7-9	TRBJ2-7	TGTGCCAGCAGCTTAGTTGGTCAGGGGATATTCCACGAGCAGTACTTC	CASSLVGQGIFHEQYF
.	TRBD2	TRBV30	TRBJ2-1	TGTGCCTGGAGTGGGCCTAGCGGAGAATACAATGAGCAGTTCTTC	CAWSGPSGEYNEQFF
medium-sized	TRBD1	TRBV7-9	TRBJ2-7	TGTGCCAGCAGCTTAAGGGGACAGGGGGCTATCTACGAGCAGTACTTC	CASSLRGQGAIYEQYF
few	.	TRBV24-1	TRBJ2-1	TGTGCCACCAGTCATGGTGGGACTTCAACTTACAATGAGCAGTTCTTC	CATSHGGTSTYNEQFF
.	.	TRBV12-3/TRBV12-4	TRBJ1-1	TGTGCCAGCAGCACCCCGGCGGACACTGAAGCTTTCTTT	CASSTPADTEAFF
.	.	TRBV5-1	TRBJ2-1	TGCGCCAGCAGCTTATCGCTACAGTCCTACAATGAGCAGTTCTTC	CASSLSLQSYNEQFF
.	.	TRBV3-1	TRBJ2-3	TGTGCCAGCAGCCAAGCCGGCACAGATACGCAGTATTTT	CASSQAGTDTQYF
many	.	TRBV27	TRBJ2-1	TGTGCCAGCAGTCCTAGAAAGGGGCACAATGAGCAGTTCTTC	CASSPRKGHNEQFF
.	.	TRBV24-1	TRBJ2-7	TGTGCCACCAGTGAAGGGGGGCTCTACGAGCAGTACTTC	CATSEGGLYEQYF
.	TRBD2	TRBV5-1	TRBJ2-3	TGCGCCAGCAGCCCCGTTGGTAGCGGGAGTAGAATAGGCACAGATACGCAGTATTTT	CASSPVGSGSRIGTDTQYF
.	.	TRBV20-1	TRBJ2-3	TGCAGTGTCGGGGAGCGGATCACAGATACGCAGTATTTT	CSVGERITDTQYF
.	.	TRBV5-1	TRBJ2-6	TGCGCCAGCAGCTTGGGCCCATCTGGGGCCAACGTCCTGACTTTC	CASSLGPSGANVLTF
many	.	TRBV19	TRBJ2-7	TGTGCCAGTAGCCGAAGAGGGTGGGACTACGAGCAGTACTTC	CASSRRGWDYEQYF
.	TRBD1	TRBV4-2	TRBJ2-3	TGTGCCAGCAGCCAGGACAGGGGTGCAGATACGCAGTATTTT	CASSQDRGADTQYF
.	TRBD2	TRBV4-1	TRBJ2-4	TGCGCCAGCGGCCAGCGGGAGTCGGGAAACATTCAGTACTTC	CASGQRESGNIQYF
medium-sized	TRBD2	TRBV5-1	TRBJ2-2	TGCGCCAGCAGCCCTTGGGCGTCTAGCGGGGGCCGGGAGCTGTTTTTT	CASSPWASSGGRELFF
medium-sized	.	TRBV7-9	TRBJ1-3	TGTGCCAGCAGCTTAGGGGCTTCCCGGGGAAACACCATATATTTT	CASSLGASRGNTIYF
medium-sized	.	TRBV5-1	TRBJ2-6	TGCGCCAGCAGCTTGCCGAGACAGGCTAATTCTGGGGCCAACGTCCTGACTTTC	CASSLPRQANSGANVLTF
.	.	TRBV12-3/TRBV12-4	TRBJ2-5	TGTGCCAGCAGTTTCTCGCGGGAACAAGAGACCCAGTACTTC	CASSFSREQETQYF
many	TRBD2	TRBV5-6	TRBJ2-3	TGTGCCAGCAGCACACGGACTAGCGGGATTAGCACAGATACGCAGTATTTT	CASSTRTSGISTDTQYF
many	.	TRBV4-2	TRBJ1-1	TGTGCCAGCAGCCACACTCGGCACAGTGGGTTGAGAAACACTGAAGCTTTCTTT	CASSHTRHSGLRNTEAFF
.	.	TRBV13	TRBJ2-7	TGTGCCAGCAGCTTAGGCGGGAGTGGCCACGAGCAGTACTTC	CASSLGGSGHEQYF
medium-sized	.	TRBV4-1	TRBJ2-1	TGCGCCAGCAGCTATCCCGGAGGGGGCAAACACAATGAGCAGTTCTTC	CASSYPGGGKHNEQFF
medium-sized	.	TRBV7-9	TRBJ1-1	TGTGCCAGCAGGTCGGCTCGGGTGAACACTGAAGCTTTCTTT	CASRSARVNTEAFF
medium-sized	.	TRBV5-1	TRBJ1-1	TGCGCCAGCAGCATCGGACGGAACACTGAAGCTTTCTTT	CASSIGRNTEAFF